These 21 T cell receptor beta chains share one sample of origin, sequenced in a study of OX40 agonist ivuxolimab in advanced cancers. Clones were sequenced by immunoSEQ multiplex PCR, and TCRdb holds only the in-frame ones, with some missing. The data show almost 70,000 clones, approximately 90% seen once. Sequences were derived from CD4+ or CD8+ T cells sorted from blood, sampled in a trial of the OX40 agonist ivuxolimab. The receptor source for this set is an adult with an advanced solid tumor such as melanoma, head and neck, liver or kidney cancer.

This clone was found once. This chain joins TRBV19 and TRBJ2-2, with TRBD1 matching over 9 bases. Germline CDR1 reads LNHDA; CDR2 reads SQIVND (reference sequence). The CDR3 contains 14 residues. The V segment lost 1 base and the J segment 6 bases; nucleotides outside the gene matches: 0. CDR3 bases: TGTGCCAGTAGTATAGGACAGGGGGCCGGGGAGCTGTTTTTT. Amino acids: CASSIGQGAGELFF.

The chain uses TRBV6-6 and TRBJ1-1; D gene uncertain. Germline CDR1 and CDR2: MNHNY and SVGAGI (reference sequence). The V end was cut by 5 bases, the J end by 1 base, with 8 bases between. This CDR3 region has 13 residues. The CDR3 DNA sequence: TGTGCCAGCAGTATACAGAAGAACACTGAAGCTTTCTTT. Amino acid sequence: CASSIQKNTEAFF.

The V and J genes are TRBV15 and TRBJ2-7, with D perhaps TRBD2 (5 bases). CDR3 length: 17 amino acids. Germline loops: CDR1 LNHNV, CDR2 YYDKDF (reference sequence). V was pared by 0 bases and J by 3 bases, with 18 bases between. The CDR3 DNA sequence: TGTGCCACCAGCAGAGATCGTCTGAGGGTGTTGGACTACGAGCAGTACTTC. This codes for CATSRDRLRVLDYEQYF.

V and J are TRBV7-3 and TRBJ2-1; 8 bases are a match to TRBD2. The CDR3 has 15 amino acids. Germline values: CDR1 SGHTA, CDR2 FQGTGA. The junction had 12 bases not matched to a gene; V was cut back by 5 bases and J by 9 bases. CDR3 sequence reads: CASSVREGHFSEQFF. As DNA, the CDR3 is TGTGCCAGCAGCGTCCGGGAGGGCCACTTCAGTGAGCAGTTCTTC.

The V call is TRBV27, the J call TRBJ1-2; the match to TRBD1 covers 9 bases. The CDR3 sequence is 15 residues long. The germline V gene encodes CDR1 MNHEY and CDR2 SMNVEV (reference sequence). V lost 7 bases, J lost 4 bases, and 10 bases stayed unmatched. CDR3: CASNKQGARGYGYTF. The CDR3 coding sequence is TGTGCCAGCAATAAACAGGGGGCGCGTGGCTATGGCTACACCTTC.

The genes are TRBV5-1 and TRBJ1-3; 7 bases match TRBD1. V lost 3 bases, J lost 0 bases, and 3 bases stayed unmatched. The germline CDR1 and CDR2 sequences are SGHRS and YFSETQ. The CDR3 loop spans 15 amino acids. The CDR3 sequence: CASSSGQSSGNTIYF. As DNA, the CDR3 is TGCGCCAGCAGCTCGGGACAGAGCTCTGGAAACACCATATATTTT.

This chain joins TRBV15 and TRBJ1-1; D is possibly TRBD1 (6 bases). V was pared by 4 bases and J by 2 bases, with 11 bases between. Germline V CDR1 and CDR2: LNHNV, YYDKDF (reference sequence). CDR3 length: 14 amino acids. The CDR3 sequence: CATSIGQKNTEAFF. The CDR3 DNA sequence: TGTGCCACCAGCATAGGACAGAAAAACACTGAAGCTTTCTTT.

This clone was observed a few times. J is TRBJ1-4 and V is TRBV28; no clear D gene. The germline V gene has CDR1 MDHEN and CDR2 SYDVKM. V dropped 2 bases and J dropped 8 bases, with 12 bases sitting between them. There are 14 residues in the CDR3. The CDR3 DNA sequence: TGTGCCAGCAGTTTAATCGCAGATGGGGAAAAACTGTTTTTT. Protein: CASSLIADGEKLFF.

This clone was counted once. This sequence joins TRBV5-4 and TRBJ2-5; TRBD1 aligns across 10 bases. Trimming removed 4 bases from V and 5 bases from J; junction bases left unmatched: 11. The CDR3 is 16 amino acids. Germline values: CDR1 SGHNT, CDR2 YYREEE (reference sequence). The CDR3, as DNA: TGTGCCAGCAGCCCCCGGGACAGGGGATATCGGGAGACCCAGTACTTC. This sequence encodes CASSPRDRGYRETQYF.

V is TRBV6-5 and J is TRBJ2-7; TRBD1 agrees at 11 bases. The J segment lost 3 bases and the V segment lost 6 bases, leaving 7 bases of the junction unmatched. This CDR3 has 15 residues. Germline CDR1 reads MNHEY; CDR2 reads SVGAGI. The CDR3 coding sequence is TGTGCCAGCAGGTCTCCGGGACAGGGGGTCTACGAGCAGTACTTC. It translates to CASRSPGQGVYEQYF.

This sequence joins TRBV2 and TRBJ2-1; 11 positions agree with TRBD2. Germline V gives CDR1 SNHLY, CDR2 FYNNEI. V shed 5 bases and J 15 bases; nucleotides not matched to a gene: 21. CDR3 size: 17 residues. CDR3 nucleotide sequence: TGTGCCAGCAGTCCAAGAGCGGGACTAGCGGCTAAATGGAATGGGTTCTTC. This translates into CASSPRAGLAAKWNGFF.

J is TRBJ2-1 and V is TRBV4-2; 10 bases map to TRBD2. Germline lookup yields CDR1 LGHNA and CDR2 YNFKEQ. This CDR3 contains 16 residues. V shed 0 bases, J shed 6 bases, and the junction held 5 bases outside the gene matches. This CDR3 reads CASSQDPSGSTNEQFF. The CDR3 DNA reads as TGTGCCAGCAGCCAAGATCCTAGCGGGAGTACCAATGAGCAGTTCTTC.

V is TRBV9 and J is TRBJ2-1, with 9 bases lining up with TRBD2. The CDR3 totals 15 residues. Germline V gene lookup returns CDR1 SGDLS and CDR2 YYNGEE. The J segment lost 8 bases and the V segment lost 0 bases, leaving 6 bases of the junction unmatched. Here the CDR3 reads CASSVGAGGSHEQFF. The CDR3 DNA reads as TGTGCCAGCAGCGTAGGGGCGGGAGGGAGCCATGAGCAGTTCTTC.

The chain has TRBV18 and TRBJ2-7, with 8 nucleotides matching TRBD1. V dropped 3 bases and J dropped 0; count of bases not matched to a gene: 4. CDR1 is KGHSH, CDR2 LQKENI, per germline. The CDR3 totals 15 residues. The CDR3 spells CASSPGTGLSYEQYF. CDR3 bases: TGTGCCAGCTCACCCGGGACAGGACTCTCCTACGAGCAGTACTTC.

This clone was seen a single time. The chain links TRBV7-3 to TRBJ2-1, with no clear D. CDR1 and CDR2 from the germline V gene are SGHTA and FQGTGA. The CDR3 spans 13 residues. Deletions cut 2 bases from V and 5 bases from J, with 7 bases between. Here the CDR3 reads CASSLEIHNEQFF. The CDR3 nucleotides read TGTGCCAGCAGCTTAGAGATCCACAATGAGCAGTTCTTC.

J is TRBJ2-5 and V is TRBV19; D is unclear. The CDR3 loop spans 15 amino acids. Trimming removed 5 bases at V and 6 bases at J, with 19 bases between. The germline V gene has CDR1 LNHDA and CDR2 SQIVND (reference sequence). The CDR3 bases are TGTGCCAGTAGTTCGTCCGGTCAGGCGAGTAAGACCCAGTACTTC. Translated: CASSSSGQASKTQYF.

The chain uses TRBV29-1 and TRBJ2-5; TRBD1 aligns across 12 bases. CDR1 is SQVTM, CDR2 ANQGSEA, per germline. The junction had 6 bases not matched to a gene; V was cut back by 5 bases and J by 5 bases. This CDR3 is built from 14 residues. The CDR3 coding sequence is TGCAGCGTTCTTGGGACAGGGGGCGCCGAGACCCAGTACTTC. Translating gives CSVLGTGGAETQYF.

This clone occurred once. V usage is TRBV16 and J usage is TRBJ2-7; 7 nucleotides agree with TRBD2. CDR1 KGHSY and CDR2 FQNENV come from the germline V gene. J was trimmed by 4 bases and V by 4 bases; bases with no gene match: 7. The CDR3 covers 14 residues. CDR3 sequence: CASSPEVAGYEQYF. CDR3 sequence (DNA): TGTGCCAGCAGCCCAGAGGTAGCGGGTTACGAGCAGTACTTC.

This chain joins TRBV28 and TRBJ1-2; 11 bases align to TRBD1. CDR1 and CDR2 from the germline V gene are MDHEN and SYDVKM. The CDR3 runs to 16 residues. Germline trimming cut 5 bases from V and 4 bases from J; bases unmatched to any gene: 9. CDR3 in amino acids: CASSATRTGGSYGYTF. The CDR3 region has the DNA TGTGCCAGCAGTGCAACCCGGACAGGGGGCAGCTATGGCTACACCTTC.

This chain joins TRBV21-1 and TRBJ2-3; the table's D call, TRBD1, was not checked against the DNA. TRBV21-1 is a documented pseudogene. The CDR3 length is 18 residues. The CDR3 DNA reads TGTGCCAGCAGCTCACGTCCCCCGACAGAACTAAGCACAGATACGCAGTATTTT. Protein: CASSSRPPTELSTDTQYF.

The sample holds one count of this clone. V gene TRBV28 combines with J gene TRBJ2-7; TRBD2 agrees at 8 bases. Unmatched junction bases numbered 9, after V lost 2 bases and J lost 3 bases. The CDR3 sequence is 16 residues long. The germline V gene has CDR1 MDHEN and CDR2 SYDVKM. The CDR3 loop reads CASSLQWGTRFYEQYF. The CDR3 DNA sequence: TGTGCCAGCAGTTTACAATGGGGGACTAGATTCTACGAGCAGTACTTC.